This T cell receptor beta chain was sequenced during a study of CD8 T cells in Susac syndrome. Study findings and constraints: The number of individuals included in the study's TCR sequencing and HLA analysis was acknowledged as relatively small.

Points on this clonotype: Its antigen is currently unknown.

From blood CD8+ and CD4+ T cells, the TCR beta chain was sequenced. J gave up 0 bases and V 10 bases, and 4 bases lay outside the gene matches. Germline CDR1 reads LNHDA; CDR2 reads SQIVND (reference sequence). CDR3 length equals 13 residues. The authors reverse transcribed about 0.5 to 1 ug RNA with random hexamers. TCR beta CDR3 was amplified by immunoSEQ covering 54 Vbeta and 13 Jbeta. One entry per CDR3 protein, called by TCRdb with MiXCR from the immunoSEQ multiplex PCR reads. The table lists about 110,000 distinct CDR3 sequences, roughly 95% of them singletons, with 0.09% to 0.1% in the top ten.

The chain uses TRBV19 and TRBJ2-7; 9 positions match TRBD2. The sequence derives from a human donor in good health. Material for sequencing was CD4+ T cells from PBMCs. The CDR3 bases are TGTGCCACCGGACTAGCGAACTCCTACGAGCAGTACTTC. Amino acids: CATGLANSYEQYF.